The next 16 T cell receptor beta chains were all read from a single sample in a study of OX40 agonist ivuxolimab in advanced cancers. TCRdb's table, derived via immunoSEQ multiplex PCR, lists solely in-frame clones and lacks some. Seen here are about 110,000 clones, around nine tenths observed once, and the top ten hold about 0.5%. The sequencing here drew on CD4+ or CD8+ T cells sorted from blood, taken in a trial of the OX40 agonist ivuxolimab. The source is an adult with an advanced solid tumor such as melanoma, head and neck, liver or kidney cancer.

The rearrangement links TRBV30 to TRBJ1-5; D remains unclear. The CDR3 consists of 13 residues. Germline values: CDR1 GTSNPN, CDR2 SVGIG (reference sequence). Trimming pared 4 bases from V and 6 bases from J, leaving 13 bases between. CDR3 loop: CAWTTGMGQPQHF. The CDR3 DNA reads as TGTGCCTGGACGACGGGAATGGGTCAGCCCCAGCATTTT.

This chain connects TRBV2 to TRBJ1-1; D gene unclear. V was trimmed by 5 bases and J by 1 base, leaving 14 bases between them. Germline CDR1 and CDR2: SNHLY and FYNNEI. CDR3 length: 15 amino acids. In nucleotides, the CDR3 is TGTGCCAGCAGTTTGTCCCGGACTGGGAACACTGAAGCTTTCTTT. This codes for CASSLSRTGNTEAFF.

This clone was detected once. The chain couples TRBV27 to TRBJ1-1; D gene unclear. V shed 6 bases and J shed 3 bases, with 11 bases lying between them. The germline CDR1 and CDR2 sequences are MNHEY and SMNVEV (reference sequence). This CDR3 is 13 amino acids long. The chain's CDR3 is CASRAPWDTEAFF. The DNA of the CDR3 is TGTGCCAGCAGGGCCCCCTGGGACACTGAAGCTTTCTTT.

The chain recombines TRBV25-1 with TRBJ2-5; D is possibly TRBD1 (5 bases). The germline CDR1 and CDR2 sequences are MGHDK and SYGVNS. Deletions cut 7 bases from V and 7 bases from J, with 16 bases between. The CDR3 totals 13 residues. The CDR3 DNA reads TGTGCCAGCACCTCAGGACAAGCTAGGACCCAGTACTTC. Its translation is CASTSGQARTQYF.

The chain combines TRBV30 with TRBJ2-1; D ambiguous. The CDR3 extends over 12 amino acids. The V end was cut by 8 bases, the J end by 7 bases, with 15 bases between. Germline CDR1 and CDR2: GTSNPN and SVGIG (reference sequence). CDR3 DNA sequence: TGTGCCCACCGGGCGGTCTATAATGAGCAGTTCTTC. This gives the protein CAHRAVYNEQFF.

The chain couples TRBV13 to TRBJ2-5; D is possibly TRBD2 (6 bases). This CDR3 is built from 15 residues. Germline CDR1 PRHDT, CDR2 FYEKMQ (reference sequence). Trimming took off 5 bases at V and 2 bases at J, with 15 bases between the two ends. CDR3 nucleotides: TGTGCCAGCAGCCCCAGACCCAGCGGGCAAGAGACCCAGTACTTC. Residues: CASSPRPSGQETQYF.

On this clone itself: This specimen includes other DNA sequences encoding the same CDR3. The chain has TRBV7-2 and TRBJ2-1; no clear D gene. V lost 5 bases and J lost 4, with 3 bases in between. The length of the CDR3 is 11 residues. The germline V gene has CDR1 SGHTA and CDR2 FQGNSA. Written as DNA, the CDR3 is TGTGCCAGCAGCCCATACAATGAGCAGTTCTTC. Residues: CASSPYNEQFF. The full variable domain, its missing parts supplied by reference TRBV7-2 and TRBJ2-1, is GAGVSQSPSNKVTEKGKDVELRCDPISGHTALYWYRQSLGQGLEFLIYFQGNSAPDKSGLPSDRFSAERTGGSVSTLTIQRTQQEDSAVYLCASSPYNEQFFGPGTRLTVL.

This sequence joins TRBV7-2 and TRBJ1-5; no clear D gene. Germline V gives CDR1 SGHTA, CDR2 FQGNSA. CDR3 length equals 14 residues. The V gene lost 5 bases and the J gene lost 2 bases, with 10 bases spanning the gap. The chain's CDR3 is CASSQMSGNQPQHF. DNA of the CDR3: TGTGCCAGCAGCCAAATGTCGGGCAATCAGCCCCAGCATTTT.

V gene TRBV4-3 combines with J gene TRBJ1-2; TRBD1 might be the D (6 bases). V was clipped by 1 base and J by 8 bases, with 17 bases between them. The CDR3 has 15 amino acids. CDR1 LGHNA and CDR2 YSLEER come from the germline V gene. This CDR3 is CASSQVGTKIKGYTF. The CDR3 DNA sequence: TGCGCCAGCAGCCAAGTAGGGACAAAAATAAAGGGCTACACCTTC.

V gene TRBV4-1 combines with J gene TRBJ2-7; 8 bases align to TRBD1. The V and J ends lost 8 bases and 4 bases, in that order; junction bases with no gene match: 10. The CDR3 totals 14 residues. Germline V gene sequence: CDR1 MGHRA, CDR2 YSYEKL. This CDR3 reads CASLIGQGSYEQYF. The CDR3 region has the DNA TGCGCCAGCCTTATAGGACAGGGTTCATACGAGCAGTACTTC.

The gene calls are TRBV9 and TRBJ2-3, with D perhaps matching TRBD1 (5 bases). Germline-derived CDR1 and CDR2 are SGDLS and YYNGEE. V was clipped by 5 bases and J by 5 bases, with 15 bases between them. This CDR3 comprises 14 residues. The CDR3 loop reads CASSGASARDTQYF. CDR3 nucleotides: TGTGCCAGCAGTGGGGCAAGCGCTAGAGATACGCAGTATTTT.

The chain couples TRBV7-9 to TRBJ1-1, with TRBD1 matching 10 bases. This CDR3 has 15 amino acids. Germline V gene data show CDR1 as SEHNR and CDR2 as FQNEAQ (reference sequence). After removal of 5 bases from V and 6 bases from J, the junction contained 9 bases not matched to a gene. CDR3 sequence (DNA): TGTGCCAGCAGCCCCGGACAGGGGGTAGAGGCTGAAGCTTTCTTT. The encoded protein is CASSPGQGVEAEAFF.

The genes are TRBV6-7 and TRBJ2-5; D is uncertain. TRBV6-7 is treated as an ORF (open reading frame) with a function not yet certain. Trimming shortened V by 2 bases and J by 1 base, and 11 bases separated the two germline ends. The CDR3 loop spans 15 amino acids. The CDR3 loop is CASSYGQSPQETQYF. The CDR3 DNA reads TGTGCCAGCAGTTACGGGCAAAGCCCCCAAGAGACCCAGTACTTC.

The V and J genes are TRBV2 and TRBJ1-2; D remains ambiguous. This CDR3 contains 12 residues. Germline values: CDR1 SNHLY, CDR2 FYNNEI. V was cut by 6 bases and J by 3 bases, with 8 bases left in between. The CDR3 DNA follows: TGTGCCAGCAGAGCCGGAGACTATGGCTACACCTTC. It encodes CASRAGDYGYTF.

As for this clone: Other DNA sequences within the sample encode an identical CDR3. The CDR3 DNA follows: TGTGCCAGCAGAGGGGGCACCTACGAGCAGTACTTC. Encoded protein: CASRGGTYEQYF. This chain connects TRBV25-1 to TRBJ2-7, with 7 bases aligning to TRBD1. CDR1 is MGHDK, CDR2 SYGVNS, per germline. The CDR3 loop spans 12 amino acids. The ends lost 6 bases at V and 2 bases at J; junction bases unmatched: 1.

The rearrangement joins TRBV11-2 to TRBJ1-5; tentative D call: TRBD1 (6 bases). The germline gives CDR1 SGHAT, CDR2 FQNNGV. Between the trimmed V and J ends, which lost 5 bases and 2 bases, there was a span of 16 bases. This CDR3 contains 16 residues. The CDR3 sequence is CASSRTDLGGNQPQHF. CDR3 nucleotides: TGTGCCAGCAGCCGGACAGACCTCGGAGGCAATCAGCCCCAGCATTTT.